Listed here are 2 T cell receptor beta chains from one sample, sequenced in a study of cytomegalovirus exposure and HLA in healthy donors. The PCR employed 60 Vbeta primers together with 13 Jbeta primers. The method was immunoSEQ multiplex PCR; TCRdb's version includes in-frame clones alone and lacks a portion of them. The sample records roughly 200,000 clones, approximately 86% being singletons. The material sequenced was PBMCs. These receptors were obtained from a woman aged 30 to 39 in good health and CMV-seronegative.

The chain links TRBV29-1 to TRBJ2-7; 10 positions match TRBD1. The CDR3 totals 14 residues. Germline-derived CDR1 and CDR2 are SQVTM and ANQGSEA. J was trimmed by 5 bases and V by 6 bases; bases with no gene match: 10. This CDR3 reads CSVKRQGADHEQYF. The CDR3 region has the DNA TGCAGCGTGAAAAGACAGGGGGCTGACCACGAGCAGTACTTC.

The V gene is TRBV11-2, the J gene TRBJ2-7, with 13 bases fitting TRBD2. Germline assignment: CDR1 SGHAT and CDR2 FQNNGV. The CDR3 length is 15 residues. The V segment lost 4 bases and the J segment 2 bases; nucleotides outside the gene matches: 2. This chain's CDR3 is CASSWTSGSPYEQYF. The CDR3 nucleotides read TGTGCCAGCAGCTGGACTAGCGGGAGTCCCTACGAGCAGTACTTC.